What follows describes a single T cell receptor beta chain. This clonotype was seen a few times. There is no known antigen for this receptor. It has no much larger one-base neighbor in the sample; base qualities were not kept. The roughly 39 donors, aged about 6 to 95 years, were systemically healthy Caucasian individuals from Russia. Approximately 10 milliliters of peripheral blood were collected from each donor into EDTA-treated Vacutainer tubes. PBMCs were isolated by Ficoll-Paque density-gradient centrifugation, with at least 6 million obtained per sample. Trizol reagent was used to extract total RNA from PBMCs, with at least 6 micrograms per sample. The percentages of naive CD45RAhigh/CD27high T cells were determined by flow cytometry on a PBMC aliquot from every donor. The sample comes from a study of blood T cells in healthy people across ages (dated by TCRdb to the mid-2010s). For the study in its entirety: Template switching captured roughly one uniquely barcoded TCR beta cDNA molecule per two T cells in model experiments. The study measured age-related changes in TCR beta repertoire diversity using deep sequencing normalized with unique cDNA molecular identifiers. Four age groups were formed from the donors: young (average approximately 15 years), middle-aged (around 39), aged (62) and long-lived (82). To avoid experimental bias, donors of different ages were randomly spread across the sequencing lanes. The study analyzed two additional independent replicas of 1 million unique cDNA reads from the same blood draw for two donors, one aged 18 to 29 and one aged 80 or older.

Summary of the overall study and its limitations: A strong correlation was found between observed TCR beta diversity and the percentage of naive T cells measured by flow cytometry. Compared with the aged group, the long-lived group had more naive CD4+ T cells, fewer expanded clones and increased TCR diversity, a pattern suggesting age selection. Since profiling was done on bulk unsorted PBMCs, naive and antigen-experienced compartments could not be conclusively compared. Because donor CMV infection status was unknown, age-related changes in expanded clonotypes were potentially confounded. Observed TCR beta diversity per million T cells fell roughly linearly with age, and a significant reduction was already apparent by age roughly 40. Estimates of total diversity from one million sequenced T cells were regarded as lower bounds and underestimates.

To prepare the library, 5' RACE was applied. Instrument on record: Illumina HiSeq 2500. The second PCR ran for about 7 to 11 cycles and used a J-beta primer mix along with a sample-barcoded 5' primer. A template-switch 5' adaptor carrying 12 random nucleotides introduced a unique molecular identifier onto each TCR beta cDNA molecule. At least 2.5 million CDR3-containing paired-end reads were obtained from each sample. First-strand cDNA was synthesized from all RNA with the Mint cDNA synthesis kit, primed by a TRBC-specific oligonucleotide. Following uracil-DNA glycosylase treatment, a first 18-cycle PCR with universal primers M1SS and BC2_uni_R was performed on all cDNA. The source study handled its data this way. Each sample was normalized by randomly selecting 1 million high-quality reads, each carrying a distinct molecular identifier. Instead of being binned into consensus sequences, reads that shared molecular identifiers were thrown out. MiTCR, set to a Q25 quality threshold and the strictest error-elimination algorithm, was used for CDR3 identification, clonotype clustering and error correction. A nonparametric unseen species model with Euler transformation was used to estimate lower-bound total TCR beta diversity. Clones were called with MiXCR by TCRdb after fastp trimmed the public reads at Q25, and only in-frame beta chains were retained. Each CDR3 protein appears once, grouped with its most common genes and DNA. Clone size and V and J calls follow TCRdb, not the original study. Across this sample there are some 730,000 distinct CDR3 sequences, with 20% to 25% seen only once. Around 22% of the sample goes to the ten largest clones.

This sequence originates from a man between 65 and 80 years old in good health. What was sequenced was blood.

The CDR3 corresponds to CASSPEWRNQETQYF. The nucleotide sequence is TGTGCCAGCAGCCCAGAGTGGCGGAACCAAGAGACCCAGTACTTC. Here the chain combines TRBV7-2 and TRBJ2-5; too little of a D gene remains to name it. From the germline V gene, CDR1 is SGHTA and CDR2 is FQGNSA. The CDR3 contains 15 residues, cysteine and phenylalanine counted. Only CDR3 DNA is held: 45 bases, read in frame from base 1. Trimming at the junction amounts to 5 bases on V and 0 bases on J, and the germline ends lie 13 bases apart.